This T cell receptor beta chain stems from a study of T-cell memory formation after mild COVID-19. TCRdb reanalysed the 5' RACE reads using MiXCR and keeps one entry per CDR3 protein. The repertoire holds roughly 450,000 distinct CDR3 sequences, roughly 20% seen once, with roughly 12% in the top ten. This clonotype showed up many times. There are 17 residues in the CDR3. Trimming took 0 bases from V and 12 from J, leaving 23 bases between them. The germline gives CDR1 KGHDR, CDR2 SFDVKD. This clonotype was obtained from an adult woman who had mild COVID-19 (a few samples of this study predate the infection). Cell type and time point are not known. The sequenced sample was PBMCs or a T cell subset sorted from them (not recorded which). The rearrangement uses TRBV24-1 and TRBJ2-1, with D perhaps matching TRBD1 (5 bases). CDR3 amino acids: CATSDLLPRDNTMAQFF. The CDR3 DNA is TGTGCCACCAGTGATTTGCTTCCCAGGGATAATACAATGGCGCAGTTCTTC.